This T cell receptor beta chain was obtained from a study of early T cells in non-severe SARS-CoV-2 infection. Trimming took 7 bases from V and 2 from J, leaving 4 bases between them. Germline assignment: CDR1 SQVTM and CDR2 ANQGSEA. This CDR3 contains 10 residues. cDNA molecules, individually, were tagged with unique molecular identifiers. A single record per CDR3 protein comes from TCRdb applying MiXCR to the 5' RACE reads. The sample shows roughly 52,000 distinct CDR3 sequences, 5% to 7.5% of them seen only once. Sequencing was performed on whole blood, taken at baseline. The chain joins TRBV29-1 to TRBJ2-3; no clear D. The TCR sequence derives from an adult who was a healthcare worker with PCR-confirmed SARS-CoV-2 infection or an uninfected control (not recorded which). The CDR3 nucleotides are TGCAGCGCTACCACAGATACGCAGTATTTT. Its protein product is CSATTDTQYF.